The sequence of this T cell receptor beta chain was determined in a study of blood T cell repertoires in COVID-19. Trimming cost V 0 bases and J 7 bases; bases outside gene matches: 18. Germline CDR1 reads SGHAT; CDR2 reads FQNNGV. There are 20 residues in the CDR3. Per the authors' pipeline: Reference gene primers were amplified, and this amplification served to estimate nucleated cell counts. The table came from immunoSEQ multiplex PCR; TCRdb's copy has only in-frame clones and leaves some out. For V, J and clone size, that table is used; D and trimming come from the DNA. The sample gives roughly 350,000 clones, around 91% of which show up once; around 3.5% is in the top ten.

The material sequenced was peripheral blood. The clonotype comes from a woman between 18 and 30 years old who had recovered from COVID-19. The V and J genes are TRBV11-2 and TRBJ2-2, with TRBD2 matching 9 bases. CDR3 region: CASSLDPEKEASGIRGELFF. Written as DNA, the CDR3 is TGTGCCAGCAGCTTAGACCCCGAAAAGGAAGCTAGCGGGATTCGCGGGGAGCTGTTTTTT.